The 14 T cell receptor beta chains presented below share a single source sample, sequenced in a study of T cell responses to AZD1222 COVID-19 vaccine. Sequenced by immunoSEQ multiplex PCR; TCRdb stores in-frame clones only, minus some. The repertoire includes roughly 130,000 clones, roughly 85% of them detected once, and around a sixth sits in the top ten. The starting material was peripheral blood, obtained on day 0 of MenACWY control vaccination. Source of these receptors: an adult in good health.

The chain recombines TRBV6-5 with TRBJ1-5, with D unclear. The CDR3 has 14 residues. In germline, CDR1 is MNHEY, CDR2 SVGAGI. V dropped 4 bases and J dropped 4 bases, with 11 bases sitting between them. The DNA of the CDR3 is TGTGCCAGCAGTTCGGCAGGTGGGAATCAGCCCCAGCATTTT. Residues: CASSSAGGNQPQHF.

This clone was observed a few times. The gene calls are TRBV2 and TRBJ1-5, with D hard to call. Germline values: CDR1 SNHLY, CDR2 FYNNEI. The V end was cut by 8 bases, the J end by 2 bases, with 13 bases between. The CDR3 has 14 residues. The CDR3 bases are TGTGCCAGCCTTGAACGAGGCGGCAATCAGCCCCAGCATTTT. The encoded protein is CASLERGGNQPQHF.

V usage is TRBV7-2 and J usage is TRBJ2-1; 8 bases align to TRBD1. There are 15 residues in the CDR3. The V segment lost 4 bases and the J segment 9 bases; nucleotides outside the gene matches: 11. Germline CDR1 and CDR2: SGHTA and FQGNSA. In DNA, the CDR3 is TGTGCCAGCAGCTCAGGACAGGGTCCAGTCACTGAGCAGTTCTTC. This gives the protein CASSSGQGPVTEQFF.

V and J are TRBV2 and TRBJ1-6; possible D gene TRBD1, 6 bases. CDR3 length equals 15 residues. Germline-derived CDR1 and CDR2 are SNHLY and FYNNEI. Trimming shortened V by 6 bases and J by 5 bases, and 14 bases separated the two germline ends. This chain's CDR3 is CASRSQGHDNSPLHF. DNA of the CDR3: TGTGCCAGCAGATCACAGGGACACGATAATTCACCCCTCCACTTT.

J is TRBJ1-5 and V is TRBV20-1; D not resolved. The ends were cut back, 3 bases at V and 1 base at J, with 13 bases in the middle. CDR3 size: 15 residues. Germline-derived CDR1 and CDR2 are DFQATT and SNEGSKA (reference sequence). The CDR3 loop is CSASIPTGSNQPQHF. CDR3 in DNA: TGCAGTGCTAGTATCCCGACCGGGAGCAATCAGCCCCAGCATTTT.

The gene calls are TRBV7-3 and TRBJ2-2; 10 bases line up with TRBD2. The CDR3 covers 16 residues. The V segment lost 4 bases and the J segment 6 bases; nucleotides outside the gene matches: 8. CDR1 and CDR2 (germline): SGHTA, FQGTGA. The CDR3 nucleotides are TGTGCCAGCAGCTCTAGCGGGAGACTGACGGCCGGGGAGCTGTTTTTT. It codes for CASSSSGRLTAGELFF.

V usage is TRBV24-1 and J usage is TRBJ2-3; the match to TRBD1 covers 9 bases. CDR1 and CDR2 from the germline V gene are KGHDR and SFDVKD. The V gene end was trimmed by 3 bases and the J gene end by 7 bases; junction bases not matched to a gene: 4. This CDR3 has 14 residues. The CDR3 here is CATSDPTGGYTQYF. In DNA form, the CDR3 reads TGTGCCACCAGTGATCCGACAGGGGGATATACGCAGTATTTT.

As regards this clone: Other DNA sequences from this sample encode an identical CDR3 as well. The chain recombines TRBV3-1 (or the pseudogene TRBV3-2) with TRBJ2-1; D remains unclear. Germline V gives CDR1 LGHDT, CDR2 YNNKEL (reference sequence). This CDR3 has 12 residues. V lost 3 bases to trimming and J lost 7 bases, with 7 bases between them. The CDR3 sequence: CASSQGFNEQFF. In nucleotides, the CDR3 is TGTGCCAGCAGCCAGGGGTTTAATGAGCAGTTCTTC.

This sequence joins TRBV5-1 and TRBJ1-1; possible D gene TRBD1, 6 bases. Germline V gives CDR1 SGHRS, CDR2 YFSETQ. Trimming stripped 4 bases from V and 0 bases from J, with 13 bases between. The CDR3 has 15 amino acids. This CDR3 reads CASSPGGGVNTEAFF. In DNA form, the CDR3 reads TGCGCCAGCAGCCCCGGAGGGGGGGTGAACACTGAAGCTTTCTTT.

In this sample, this clone turned up once. The J gene is TRBJ1-1, the V gene TRBV27; D might be TRBD1 (5 bases). The CDR3 covers 11 residues. CDR1 and CDR2 from the germline V gene are MNHEY and SMNVEV (reference sequence). Between the trimmed V and J ends, which lost 6 bases and 7 bases, there was a span of 9 bases. In DNA, the CDR3 is TGTGCCAGCAGGCAGGGAGGTGAAGCTTTCTTT. Its translation: CASRQGGEAFF.

The chain couples TRBV19 to TRBJ1-2; TRBD1 might be the D (5 bases). The ends were cut back, 3 bases at V and 7 bases at J, with 15 bases in the middle. The V gene's germline CDR1 is LNHDA and CDR2 SQIVND (reference sequence). The CDR3 runs to 14 residues. The CDR3 DNA reads TGTGCCAGTAGTATCCCCGCGGGGGGAAGTGGCTACACCTTC. It yields the protein CASSIPAGGSGYTF.

The chain's CDR3 is CASSGRDKDTQYF. The CDR3 DNA reads TGTGCCAGCAGCGGCCGGGACAAAGATACGCAGTATTTT. This rearrangement joins TRBV27 to TRBJ2-3, with D possibly being TRBD1 (6 bases). The ends were cut back, 6 bases at V and 5 bases at J, with 12 bases in the middle. CDR3 size: 13 residues. CDR1 MNHEY and CDR2 SMNVEV come from the germline V gene (reference sequence).

The chain employs TRBV15 and TRBJ2-7; tentative D call: TRBD1 (5 bases). Per the germline V gene, CDR1 is LNHNV and CDR2 is YYDKDF (reference sequence). V was trimmed by 4 bases and J by 3 bases, leaving 19 bases between them. This CDR3 is built from 16 residues. DNA for the CDR3: TGTGCCACCAGCAAGTCTCGGATGGGGCCTAACTACGAGCAGTACTTC. It yields the protein CATSKSRMGPNYEQYF.

This chain links TRBV7-3 with TRBJ2-3, with TRBD1 identical over 7 bases. This CDR3 is 16 amino acids long. CDR1 and CDR2 from the germline V gene are SGHTA and FQGTGA. V lost 3 bases and J lost 0; bases outside the gene matches: 6. Here the CDR3 reads CASSFGTASSTDTQYF. CDR3 sequence (DNA): TGTGCCAGCAGCTTTGGGACAGCCTCTAGCACAGATACGCAGTATTTT.